This T cell receptor (beta chain) is drawn from a study of CD8+ T cells in alopecia areata. Study conclusions and caveats: Shared TCR sequences were less clear between patients than in mice, possibly partly from HLA diversity.

As regards this clone: As yet, its antigen is unknown.

CDR1 is SEHNR and CDR2 is FQNEAQ in the germline V gene (reference sequence). The CDR3 sequence is 13 residues long. The V end was cut by 10 bases, the J end by 1 base, with 14 bases between. Treatment described: oral pan-JAK inhibitor, 5-10 mg twice daily. In each case, RNA was isolated and then reverse transcribed into cDNA as the sequencing template. Here immunoSEQ multiplex PCR was the method, and the copy in TCRdb shows in-frame clones only, minus some. This repertoire shows around 100,000 clones, around 50% found once; its top ten account for less than 15%. The sequence was collected from a human donor with alopecia areata. This specimen consisted of CD8+ T cells sorted from blood, obtained at week 24, from a patient treated with tofacitinib. The chain couples TRBV7-9 to TRBJ2-7, with D uncertain. In DNA form, the CDR3 reads TGTGCCAATGAGGCGGACGGATCCTACGAGCAGTACTTC. It specifies CANEADGSYEQYF.